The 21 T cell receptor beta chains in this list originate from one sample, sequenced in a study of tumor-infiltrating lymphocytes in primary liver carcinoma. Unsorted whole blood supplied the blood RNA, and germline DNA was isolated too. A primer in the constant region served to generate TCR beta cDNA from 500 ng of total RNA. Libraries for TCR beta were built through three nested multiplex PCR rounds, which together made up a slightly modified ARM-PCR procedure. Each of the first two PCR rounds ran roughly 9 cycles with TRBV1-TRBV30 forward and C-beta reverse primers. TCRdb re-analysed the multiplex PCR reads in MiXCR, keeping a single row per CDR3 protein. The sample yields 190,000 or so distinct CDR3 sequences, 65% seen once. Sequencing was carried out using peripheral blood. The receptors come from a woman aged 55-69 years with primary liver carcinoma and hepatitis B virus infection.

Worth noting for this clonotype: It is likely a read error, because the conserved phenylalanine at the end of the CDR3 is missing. CDR3 nucleotide sequence: TGTGCCAGCAGTCAACCGGGGGGGCGGAGGACTGGCTACACCTCC. As protein: CASSQPGGRRTGYTS. V and J are TRBV28 and TRBJ1-2, with D tentatively TRBD1 (6 bases). CDR3 size: 15 residues. V was clipped by 5 bases and J by 7 bases, with 20 bases between them. Germline CDR1 reads MDHEN; CDR2 reads SYDVKM.

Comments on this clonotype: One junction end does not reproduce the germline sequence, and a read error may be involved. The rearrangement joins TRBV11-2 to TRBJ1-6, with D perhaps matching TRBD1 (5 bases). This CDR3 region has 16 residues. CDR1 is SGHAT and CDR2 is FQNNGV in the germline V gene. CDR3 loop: CAISLVRGTKNSPPHF. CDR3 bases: TGTGCCATCAGCTTAGTTCGCGGGACTAAAAATTCACCCCCCCACTTT.

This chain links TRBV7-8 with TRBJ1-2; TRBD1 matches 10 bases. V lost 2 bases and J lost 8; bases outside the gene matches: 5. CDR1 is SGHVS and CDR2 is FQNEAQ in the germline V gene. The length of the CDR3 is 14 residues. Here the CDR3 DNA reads TGTGCCAGCAGCTTACGTGACAGGGGGCTCGGCTACACCTTC. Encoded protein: CASSLRDRGLGYTF.

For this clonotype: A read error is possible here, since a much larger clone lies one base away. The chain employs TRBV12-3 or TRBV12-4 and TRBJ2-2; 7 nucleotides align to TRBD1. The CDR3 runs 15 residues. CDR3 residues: CASSPRQGLTGELLF. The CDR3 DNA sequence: TGTGCCAGCAGCCCCCGACAGGGCCTCACCGGGGAGCTGCTTTTT.

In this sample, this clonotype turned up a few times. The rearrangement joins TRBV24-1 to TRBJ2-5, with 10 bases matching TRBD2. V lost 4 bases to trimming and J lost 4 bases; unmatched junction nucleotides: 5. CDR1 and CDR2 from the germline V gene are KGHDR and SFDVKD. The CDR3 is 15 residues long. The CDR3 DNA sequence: TGTGCCACCAGTGAAAGCAGCGGGAGGGGAGAGACCCAGTACTTC. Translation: CATSESSGRGETQYF.

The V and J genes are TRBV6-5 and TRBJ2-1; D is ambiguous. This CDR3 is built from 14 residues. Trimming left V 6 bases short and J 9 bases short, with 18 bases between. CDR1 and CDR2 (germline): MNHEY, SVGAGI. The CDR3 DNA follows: TGTGCCAGCAGCCCTCGGCTCAGCTTTGGTGAGCAGTTCTTC. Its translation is CASSPRLSFGEQFF.

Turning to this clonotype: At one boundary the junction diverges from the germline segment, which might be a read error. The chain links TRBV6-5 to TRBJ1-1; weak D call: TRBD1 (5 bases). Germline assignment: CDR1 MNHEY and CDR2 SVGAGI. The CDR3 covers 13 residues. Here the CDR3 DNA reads TGTACCAGCAGTTACAGGCGACTCACTGAAGCTCTCTTT. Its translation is CTSSYRRLTEALF.

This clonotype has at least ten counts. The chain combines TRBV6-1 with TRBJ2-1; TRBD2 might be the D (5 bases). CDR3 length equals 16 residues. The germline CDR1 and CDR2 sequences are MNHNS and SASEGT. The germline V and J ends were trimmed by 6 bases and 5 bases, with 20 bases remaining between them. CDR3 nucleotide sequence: TGTGCCAGCAGCCCCCTAAAGGGAGAGGATGACAATGAGCAGTTCTTC. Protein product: CASSPLKGEDDNEQFF.

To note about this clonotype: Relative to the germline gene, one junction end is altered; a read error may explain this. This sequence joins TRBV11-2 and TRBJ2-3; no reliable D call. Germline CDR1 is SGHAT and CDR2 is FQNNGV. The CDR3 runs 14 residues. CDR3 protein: CASSLVMGTDTHYF. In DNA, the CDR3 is TGTGCCAGCAGCTTAGTAATGGGCACAGATACGCATTATTTT.

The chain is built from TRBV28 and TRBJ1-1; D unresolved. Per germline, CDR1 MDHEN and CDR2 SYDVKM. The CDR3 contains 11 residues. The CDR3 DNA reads TGTGGGACGCGGGGGAACACTGAAGCTTTCTTT. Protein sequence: CGTRGNTEAFF.

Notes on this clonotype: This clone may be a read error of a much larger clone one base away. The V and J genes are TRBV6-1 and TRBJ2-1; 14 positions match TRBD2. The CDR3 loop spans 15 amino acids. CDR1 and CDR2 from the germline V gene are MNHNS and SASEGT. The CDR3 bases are TGTGCCAGCAGTGAAGTGACTAGCGGGAGGGGGGAGCAGCTCTTC. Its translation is CASSEVTSGRGEQLF.

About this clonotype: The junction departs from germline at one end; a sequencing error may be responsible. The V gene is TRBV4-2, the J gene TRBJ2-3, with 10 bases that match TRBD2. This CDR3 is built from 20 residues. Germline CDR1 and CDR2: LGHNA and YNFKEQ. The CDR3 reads CASCQVGKGGLAGGTDTQYF. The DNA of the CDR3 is TGTGCCAGCTGCCAAGTGGGGAAGGGGGGCCTAGCGGGGGGCACAGATACGCAGTATTTT.

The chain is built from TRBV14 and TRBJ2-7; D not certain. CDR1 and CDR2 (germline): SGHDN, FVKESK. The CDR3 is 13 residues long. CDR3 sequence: CAGSQASWHEQYF. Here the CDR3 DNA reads TGTGCTGGCAGCCAAGCAAGTTGGCACGAGCAGTACTTC.

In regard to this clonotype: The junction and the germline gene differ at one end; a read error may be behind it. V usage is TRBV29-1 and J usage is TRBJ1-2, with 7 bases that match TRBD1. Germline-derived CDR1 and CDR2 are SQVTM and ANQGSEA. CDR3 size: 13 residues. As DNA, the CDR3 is TGTAGCGCAAAATTGACAGGGAACTATGGCTACACCTTC. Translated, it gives CSAKLTGNYGYTF.

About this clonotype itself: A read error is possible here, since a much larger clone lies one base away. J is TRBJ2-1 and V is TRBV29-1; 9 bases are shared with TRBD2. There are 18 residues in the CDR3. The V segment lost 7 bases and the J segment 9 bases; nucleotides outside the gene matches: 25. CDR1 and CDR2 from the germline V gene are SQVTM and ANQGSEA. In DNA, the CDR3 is TGCAGCGGAGAAGGGTGGGGTGGCGGGAGGGCTGTACGGGGTGAGCAGTTCTTC. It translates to CSGEGWGGGRAVRGEQFF.

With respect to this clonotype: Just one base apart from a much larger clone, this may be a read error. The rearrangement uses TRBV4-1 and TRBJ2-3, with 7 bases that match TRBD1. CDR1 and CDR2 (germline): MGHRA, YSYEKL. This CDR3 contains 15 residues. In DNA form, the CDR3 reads TGCACCAGCAGCAACTCCAGGGGGAGCACAGATACGCAGTATTTT. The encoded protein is CTSSNSRGSTDTQYF.

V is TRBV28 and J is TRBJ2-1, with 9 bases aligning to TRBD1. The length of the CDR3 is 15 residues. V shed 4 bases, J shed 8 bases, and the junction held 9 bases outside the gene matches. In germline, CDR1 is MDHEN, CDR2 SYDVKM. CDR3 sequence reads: CASSSPGQGVDEQFF. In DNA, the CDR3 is TGTGCCAGCAGTTCTCCGGGACAGGGTGTGGATGAGCAGTTCTTC. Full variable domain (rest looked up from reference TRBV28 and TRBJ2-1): DVKVTQSSRYLVKRTGEKVFLECVQDMDHENMFWYRQDPGLGLRLIYFSYDVKMKEKGDIPEGYSVSREKKERFSLILESASTNQTSMYLCASSSPGQGVDEQFFGPGTRLTVL.

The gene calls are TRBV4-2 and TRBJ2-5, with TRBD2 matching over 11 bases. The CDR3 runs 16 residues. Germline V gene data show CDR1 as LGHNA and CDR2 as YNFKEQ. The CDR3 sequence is CISSQDLTSGSETQYF. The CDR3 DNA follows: TGTATCAGCAGCCAAGATTTAACTAGCGGGAGTGAGACCCAGTACTTC.

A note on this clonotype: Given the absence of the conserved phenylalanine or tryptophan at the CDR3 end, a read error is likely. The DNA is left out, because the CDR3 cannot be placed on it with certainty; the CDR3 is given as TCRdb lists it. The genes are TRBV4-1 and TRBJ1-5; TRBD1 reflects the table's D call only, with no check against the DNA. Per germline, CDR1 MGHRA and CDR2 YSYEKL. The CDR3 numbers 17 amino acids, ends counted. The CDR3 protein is CASRRTTGGNSNQPQNV.

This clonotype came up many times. CDR3 nucleotides: TGTGCCAGCAGTTTTAGTCAGGCGGGGGCGCTGAACTATGGCTACACCTTC. This gives the protein CASSFSQAGALNYGYTF. This chain links TRBV12-3 or TRBV12-4 with TRBJ1-2, with D tentatively TRBD1 (6 bases). The ends were cut back, 3 bases at V and 2 bases at J, with 19 bases in the middle. The CDR3 runs 17 residues.

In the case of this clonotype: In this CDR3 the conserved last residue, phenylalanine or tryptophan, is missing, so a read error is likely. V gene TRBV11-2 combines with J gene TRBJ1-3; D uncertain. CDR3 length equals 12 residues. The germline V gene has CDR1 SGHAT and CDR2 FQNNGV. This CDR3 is CASSLAGNIIYS. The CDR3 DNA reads TGTGCCAGCAGCTTAGCGGGAAACATCATATATTCT.